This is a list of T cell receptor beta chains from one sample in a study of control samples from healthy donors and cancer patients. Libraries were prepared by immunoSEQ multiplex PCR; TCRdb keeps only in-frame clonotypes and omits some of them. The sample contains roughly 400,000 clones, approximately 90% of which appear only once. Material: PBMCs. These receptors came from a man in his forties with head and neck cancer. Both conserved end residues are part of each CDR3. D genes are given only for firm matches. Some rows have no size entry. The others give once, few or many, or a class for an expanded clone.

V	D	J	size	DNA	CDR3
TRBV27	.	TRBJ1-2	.	TGTGCCAGCAGTTCAATACCTTACAGGGACGGCTACACCTTC	CASSSIPYRDGYTF
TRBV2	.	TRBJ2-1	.	TGTGCCATCGGAAAGGTTGCACCGGTGTTGAATGAGCAGTTCTTC	CAIGKVAPVLNEQFF
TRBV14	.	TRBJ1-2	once	TGTGCCAGCAGCCGGGCGGGGGTTGGTGATGGCTACACCTTC	CASSRAGVGDGYTF
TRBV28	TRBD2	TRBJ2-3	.	TGTGCCAGCAGAATAGGGACTAGCGGCACAGATACGCAGTATTTT	CASRIGTSGTDTQYF
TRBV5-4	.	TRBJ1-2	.	TGTGCCAGCAGTTTGACCGGGACGGCGTATGGCTACACCTTC	CASSLTGTAYGYTF
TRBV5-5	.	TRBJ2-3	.	TGTGCCAGCAGCCCCTTATGGACCTCGGAAGGAGCAGATACGCAGTATTTT	CASSPLWTSEGADTQYF
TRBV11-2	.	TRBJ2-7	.	TGTGCCAGCAGCCATCGATCAAACTCCTACGAGCAGTACTTC	CASSHRSNSYEQYF
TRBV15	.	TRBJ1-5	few	TGTGCCACCAGCAGAGTCGTAAATCAGCCCCAGCATTTT	CATSRVVNQPQHF
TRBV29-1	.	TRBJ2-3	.	TGCAGCGTTGAGCCGGGACAAGCTAGCACAGATACGCAGTATTTT	CSVEPGQASTDTQYF
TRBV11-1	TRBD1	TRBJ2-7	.	TGTGCCAGCAACGTACAGGGGTTTGACGAGCAGTACTTC	CASNVQGFDEQYF
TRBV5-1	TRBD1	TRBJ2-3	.	TGCGCCAGCAGCCAAGGACAGGCAGATACGCAGTATTTT	CASSQGQADTQYF
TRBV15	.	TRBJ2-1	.	TGTGCCACCAGACCGAGACAGGTCGATGAGCAGTTCTTC	CATRPRQVDEQFF
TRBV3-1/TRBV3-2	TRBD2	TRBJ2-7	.	TGTGCCAGCACCCAAGCGGGGGGATCCTACGAGCAGTACTTC	CASTQAGGSYEQYF
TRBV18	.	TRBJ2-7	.	TGTGCCAGCTCAGCGTCCCCACGGGACTACGAGCAGTACTTC	CASSASPRDYEQYF
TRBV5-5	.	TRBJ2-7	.	TGTGCCAGCAGCTTGGCCGGATCCTTCTCCTACGAGCAGTACTTC	CASSLAGSFSYEQYF
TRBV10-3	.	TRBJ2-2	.	TGTGCCATCAGGGACAATGCGATATTGACAGAAAACACCGGGGAGCTGTTTTTT	CAIRDNAILTENTGELFF